A selection of T cell receptor beta chains follows, all from one sample in a study of blood T cells in healthy people across ages. One entry per CDR3 protein, called by TCRdb with MiXCR from the 5' RACE reads. The profile shows 780,000 or so distinct CDR3 sequences, just over 55% of them singletons. Sequences were obtained from blood. Receptors originate from a man aged 40-55 years in good health. The CDR3 runs from the conserved cysteine through the conserved F or W. Fields, in order: clone size, V gene, D gene, J gene, CDR3 protein, CDR3 DNA. D genes are given only for firm matches. Rows may omit the clone size; those that give it use once, few, many or a size class.

-	TRBV28	-	TRBJ2-1	CASIDNRVHEQFF	TGTGCCAGCATCGACAACCGGGTTCATGAGCAGTTCTTC
-	TRBV7-2	TRBD2	TRBJ2-1	CASSSRTSGRLNEQFF	TGTGCCAGCAGCTCGCGGACTAGCGGGAGATTAAATGAGCAGTTCTTC
-	TRBV7-2	TRBD2	TRBJ2-5	CASSVASGSGETQYF	TGTGCCAGCAGCGTAGCTAGCGGGAGTGGTGAGACCCAGTACTTC
-	TRBV7-8	-	TRBJ2-1	CASSYHREREQFF	TGTGCCAGCAGCTACCATCGGGAGCGGGAGCAGTTCTTC
many	TRBV20-1	-	TRBJ1-1	CSASRGGTEAFF	TGCAGTGCCAGCCGGGGAGGGACTGAAGCTTTCTTT
-	TRBV4-2	-	TRBJ1-4	CASSQESRDEKLFF	TGTGCCAGCAGCCAAGAGAGCAGGGACGAAAAACTGTTTTTT
once	TRBV9	TRBD1	TRBJ1-1	CASGVSASGGTNTEAFF	TGTGCCAGCGGCGTATCCGCGTCAGGGGGCACGAACACTGAAGCTTTCTTT
once	TRBV6-5	TRBD2	TRBJ2-3	CASSYSKAEAGLAGDRTDTQYF	TGTGCCAGCAGTTACTCGAAGGCCGAGGCGGGACTAGCGGGAGATCGCACAGATACGCAGTATTTT
few	TRBV2	-	TRBJ2-3	CASTSNRLPDTQYF	TGTGCCAGCACCTCTAACAGGCTACCAGATACGCAGTATTTT
-	TRBV15	TRBD1	TRBJ2-7	CATSRGVDRNEQYF	TGTGCCACCAGCAGAGGGGTGGACAGGAACGAGCAGTACTTC
-	TRBV4-3	TRBD2	TRBJ2-1	CASSQGGLAGTEDEQFF	TGCGCCAGCAGCCAAGGGGGACTAGCGGGAACGGAGGATGAGCAGTTCTTC
few	TRBV12-3/TRBV12-4	-	TRBJ2-4	CASSFELLAKNIQYF	TGTGCCAGCAGTTTTGAACTTCTTGCCAAAAACATTCAGTACTTC
-	TRBV28	-	TRBJ1-5	CATLAGRSYQPQHF	TGTGCCACCCTTGCGGGGAGATCATACCAGCCCCAGCATTTT
few	TRBV18	-	TRBJ1-6	CASSPGTGTSPLHF	TGTGCCAGCTCACCTGGTACAGGAACTTCACCCCTCCACTTT
-	TRBV27	TRBD2	TRBJ2-3	CASSFLAGFENTQYF	TGTGCCAGCAGTTTCCTAGCGGGATTTGAAAATACGCAGTATTTT
-	TRBV4-1	TRBD1	TRBJ1-4	CASSSPDRVYEKLFF	TGCGCCAGCAGCTCTCCCGACAGGGTTTATGAAAAACTGTTTTTT
-	TRBV7-2	TRBD2	TRBJ2-6	CASSLAGLAGGLAGANVLTF	TGTGCCAGCAGCTTAGCGGGTCTAGCGGGGGGACTGGCTGGGGCCAACGTCCTGACTTTC
-	TRBV6-2/TRBV6-3	TRBD2	TRBJ2-7	CASSSASGSVNEQYF	TGTGCCAGCAGTTCGGCTAGCGGGAGTGTCAACGAGCAGTACTTC
-	TRBV20-1	TRBD2	TRBJ2-1	CSAREGRVEQFF	TGCAGTGCTAGAGAGGGGAGGGTTGAGCAGTTCTTC
-	TRBV12-3/TRBV12-4	-	TRBJ2-1	CASSSLGQYNEQFF	TGTGCCAGCAGTTCCCTCGGACAGTACAATGAGCAGTTCTTC
few	TRBV7-2	TRBD2	TRBJ2-5	CASSLLGGRLWETQYF	TGTGCCAGCAGCTTACTCGGCGGGAGGCTCTGGGAGACCCAGTACTTC
-	TRBV7-9	-	TRBJ2-4	CASSRQIIAKNIQYF	TGTGCCAGCAGCCGACAGATAATAGCCAAAAACATTCAGTACTTC
-	TRBV28	-	TRBJ1-5	CASSPEGSEAPQHF	TGTGCCAGCAGTCCCGAGGGTAGTGAGGCGCCCCAGCATTTT
-	TRBV20-1	-	TRBJ1-5	CSAGGYSGGDQPQHF	TGCAGTGCTGGAGGGTATTCTGGTGGGGATCAGCCCCAGCATTTT
-	TRBV11-2	-	TRBJ2-7	CASSPLGGGSYEQYF	TGTGCCAGCAGCCCCCTAGGGGGGGGCTCCTACGAGCAGTACTTC
once	TRBV9	TRBD2	TRBJ2-7	CASSGILAGGSEQYF	TGTGCCAGCAGCGGAATCCTAGCGGGAGGGTCTGAGCAGTACTTC
-	TRBV6-4	TRBD2	TRBJ2-1	CASSALAGADEQFF	TGTGCCAGCAGTGCACTAGCGGGAGCAGATGAGCAGTTCTTC
-	TRBV10-3	-	TRBJ1-1	CAIRGVGTMNTEAFF	TGTGCCATCAGGGGGGTTGGGACCATGAACACTGAAGCTTTCTTT
-	TRBV10-2	-	TRBJ2-7	CASRGLTGGAYEQYF	TGCGCCAGCAGGGGCCTCACTGGGGGCGCCTACGAGCAGTACTTC
-	TRBV20-1	TRBD1	TRBJ1-5	CSAGRGRINQPQHF	TGCAGTGCTGGCAGGGGGCGGATCAATCAGCCCCAGCATTTT
-	TRBV9	-	TRBJ1-2	CASSAGSGYTF	TGTGCCAGCAGCGCAGGGAGTGGCTACACCTTC
-	TRBV2	-	TRBJ2-7	CASREDRYEQYF	TGTGCCAGCAGGGAGGACAGATACGAGCAGTACTTC
few	TRBV20-1	TRBD2	TRBJ2-5	CSARDGGRETQYF	TGCAGTGCTAGAGATGGCGGGAGAGAGACCCAGTACTTC
-	TRBV5-4	TRBD1	TRBJ2-5	CASSLPPGQQETQYF	TGTGCCAGCAGCCTCCCTCCGGGACAGCAAGAGACCCAGTACTTC
-	TRBV7-2	-	TRBJ1-2	CASSPSRKDYGYTF	TGTGCCAGCAGCCCTTCCCGGAAAGACTATGGCTACACCTTC
-	TRBV7-9	TRBD2	TRBJ2-1	CASSLWLREDDEQFF	TGTGCCAGCAGCTTATGGTTGCGGGAGGACGATGAGCAGTTCTTC
-	TRBV5-1	-	TRBJ2-3	CASSWGAGSDTQYF	TGCGCCAGCAGCTGGGGGGCGGGGTCCGATACGCAGTATTTT
-	TRBV7-9	-	TRBJ2-3	CASSGKPSTDTQYF	TGTGCCAGCAGCGGCAAACCAAGCACAGATACGCAGTATTTT
-	TRBV2	-	TRBJ2-3	CASTVRGGSTDTQYF	TGTGCCAGCACCGTAAGAGGGGGAAGCACAGATACGCAGTATTTT
-	TRBV5-1	-	TRBJ2-7	CASSSTAGVTAYEQYF	TGCGCCAGCAGCTCGACGGCAGGGGTCACGGCCTACGAGCAGTACTTC
few	TRBV11-1	TRBD2	TRBJ2-3	CASSRREGSSTDTQYF	TGTGCCAGCAGCCGCAGGGAGGGGTCTAGCACAGATACGCAGTATTTT
-	TRBV27	-	TRBJ2-7	CATQKQGPYPGEQYF	TGTGCCACCCAGAAACAGGGTCCATATCCGGGTGAGCAGTACTTC
few	TRBV28	TRBD1	TRBJ2-5	CASSFTADRGLREQYF	TGTGCCAGCAGTTTTACAGCCGACAGGGGTTTACGGGAGCAGTACTTC
few	TRBV6-1	-	TRBJ2-7	CAGGTLSYEQYF	TGTGCCGGAGGGACTCTCTCCTACGAGCAGTACTTC
-	TRBV27	-	TRBJ2-7	CASSPLGSSYNEQYF	TGTGCCAGCAGCCCGTTGGGTAGTTCCTACAATGAGCAGTACTTC
few	TRBV29-1	TRBD1	TRBJ2-1	CSVRKQGFRNEQFF	TGCAGCGTGAGAAAACAGGGGTTCAGGAATGAGCAGTTCTTC
-	TRBV11-2	-	TRBJ2-1	CASSYQGGNGGEQFF	TGTGCCAGCAGCTACCAGGGGGGCAACGGGGGTGAGCAGTTCTTC
-	TRBV15	-	TRBJ2-3	CATSIATGTLTDTQYF	TGTGCCACCAGCATCGCGACGGGGACCCTCACAGATACGCAGTATTTT
-	TRBV7-2	-	TRBJ2-1	CASSLEVSPYNEQFF	TGTGCCAGCAGCTTAGAGGTTAGCCCCTACAATGAGCAGTTCTTC
-	TRBV29-1	TRBD1	TRBJ1-2	CSVVQGVGYTF	TGCAGCGTTGTACAGGGGGTTGGCTACACCTTC
-	TRBV3-1	-	TRBJ2-1	CASSQDLGHQGSTRQFF	TGTGCCAGCAGCCAAGATTTGGGGCATCAGGGTTCCACGAGACAGTTCTTC